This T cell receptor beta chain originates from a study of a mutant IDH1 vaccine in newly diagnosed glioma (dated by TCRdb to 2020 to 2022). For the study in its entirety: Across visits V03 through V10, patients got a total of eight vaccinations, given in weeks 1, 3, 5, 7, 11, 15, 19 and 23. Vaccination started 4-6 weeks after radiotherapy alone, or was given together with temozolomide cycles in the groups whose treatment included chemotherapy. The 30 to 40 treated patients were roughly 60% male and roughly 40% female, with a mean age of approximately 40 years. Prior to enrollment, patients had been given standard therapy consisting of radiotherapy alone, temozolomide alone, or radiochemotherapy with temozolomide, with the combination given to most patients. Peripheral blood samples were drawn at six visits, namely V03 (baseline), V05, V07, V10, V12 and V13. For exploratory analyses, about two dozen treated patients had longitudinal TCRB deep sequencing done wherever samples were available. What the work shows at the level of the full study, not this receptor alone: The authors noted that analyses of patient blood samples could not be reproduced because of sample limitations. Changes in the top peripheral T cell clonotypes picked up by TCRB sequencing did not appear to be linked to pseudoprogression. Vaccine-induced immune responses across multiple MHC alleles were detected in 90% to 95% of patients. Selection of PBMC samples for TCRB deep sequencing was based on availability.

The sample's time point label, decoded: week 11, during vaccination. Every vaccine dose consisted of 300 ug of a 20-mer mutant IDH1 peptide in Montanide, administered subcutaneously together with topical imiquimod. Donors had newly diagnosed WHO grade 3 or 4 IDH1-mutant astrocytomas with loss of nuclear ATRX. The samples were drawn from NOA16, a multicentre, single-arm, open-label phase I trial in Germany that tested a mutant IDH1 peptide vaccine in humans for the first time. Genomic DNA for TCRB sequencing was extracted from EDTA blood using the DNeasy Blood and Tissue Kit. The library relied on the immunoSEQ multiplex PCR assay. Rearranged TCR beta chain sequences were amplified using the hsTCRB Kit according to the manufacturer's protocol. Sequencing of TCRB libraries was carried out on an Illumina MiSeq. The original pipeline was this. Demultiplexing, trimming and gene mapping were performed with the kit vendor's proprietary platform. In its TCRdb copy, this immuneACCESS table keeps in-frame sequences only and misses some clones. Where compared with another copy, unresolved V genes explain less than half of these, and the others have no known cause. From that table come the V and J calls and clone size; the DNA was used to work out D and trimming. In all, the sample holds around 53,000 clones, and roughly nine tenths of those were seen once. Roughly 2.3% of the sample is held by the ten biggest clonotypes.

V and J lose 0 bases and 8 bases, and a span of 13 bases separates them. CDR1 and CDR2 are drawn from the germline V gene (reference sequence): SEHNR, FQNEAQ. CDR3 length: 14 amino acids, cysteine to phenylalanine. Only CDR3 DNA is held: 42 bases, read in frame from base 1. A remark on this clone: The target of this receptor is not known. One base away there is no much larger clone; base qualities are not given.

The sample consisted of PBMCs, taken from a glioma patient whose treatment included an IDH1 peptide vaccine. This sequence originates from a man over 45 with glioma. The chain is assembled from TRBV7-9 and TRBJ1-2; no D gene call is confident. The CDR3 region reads CASSLAGDMWGYTF. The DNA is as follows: TGTGCCAGCAGCTTAGCAGGAGATATGTGGGGCTACACCTTC.